This T cell receptor beta chain is from a study of neurological immune-mediated disorders. Study-wide findings and caveats: HTLV-1-associated myelopathy ranked highest for TCR clonal expansion and multiple sclerosis lowest, beneath healthy controls.

Germline V lookup: CDR1 SGHRS, CDR2 YFSETQ. V was trimmed by 6 bases and J by 0 bases, leaving 16 bases between them. CDR3 length: 15 residues. The cDNA was synthesized by 5'RACE incorporating 10-nucleotide random UMIs. TCRdb re-called the 5' RACE reads with MiXCR, one entry per CDR3 protein. The repertoire has over 70,000 distinct CDR3 sequences, about 10% of them found once; the top ten carry more than 9%. The time point was: longitudinal time-point 1 (baseline). Among the participants, healthy controls were blood bank volunteers in Maryland, USA. It was from 2 million PBMCs stored at -80 C that the unsorted libraries were obtained. This clonotype was recorded at least ten times. As yet, its antigen is unknown.

The rearrangement joins TRBV5-1 to TRBJ2-7, with D perhaps TRBD1 (5 bases). The TCR was taken from a man aged 30-40 years in good health. Specimen: PBMCs. Here the CDR3 reads CASKKSTASSYEQYF. Written as DNA, the CDR3 is TGCGCCAGCAAGAAATCGACAGCGAGCTCCTACGAGCAGTACTTC. The whole variable domain, remainder taken from reference TRBV5-1 and TRBJ2-7, is KAGVTQTPRYLIKTRGQQVTLSCSPISGHRSVSWYQQTPGQGLQFLFEYFSETQRNKGNFPGRFSGRQFSNSRSEMNVSTLELGDSALYLCASKKSTASSYEQYFGPGTRLTVT.